One and the same sample provided the 30 T cell receptor beta chains below, sequenced in a study of beta chain features in type 1 diabetes. The authors reverse transcribed all of the isolated RNA, so sequencing captured expressed TCRB transcripts. Here immunoSEQ multiplex PCR was the method, and the copy in TCRdb shows in-frame clones only, minus some. The table has 300,000 to 350,000 clones, 8% seen once. Sequenced sample: central memory CD4+ T cells from blood. The receptors shown here come from a woman between 18 and 30 years old in good health.

This clone was seen many times. The chain joins TRBV7-9 to TRBJ2-7; 10 positions agree with TRBD2. Trimming at V came to 1 base and at J to 5 bases, leaving 11 bases not matched to a gene. The germline V gene encodes CDR1 SEHNR and CDR2 FQNEAQ (reference sequence). The CDR3 has 17 residues. The CDR3 loop is CASSLGVSGRAKNEQYF. CDR3 DNA sequence: TGTGCCAGCAGCTTAGGGGTGAGCGGGAGGGCCAAAAACGAGCAGTACTTC. Using reference TRBV7-9 and TRBJ2-7 for the parts outside the CDR3, the full variable domain is DTGVSQNPRHKITKRGQNVTFRCDPISEHNRLYWYRQTLGQGPEFLTYFQNEAQLEKSRLLSDRFSAERPKGSFSTLEIQRTEQGDSAMYLCASSLGVSGRAKNEQYFGPGTRLTVT.

Comments on this clone: Other DNA variants within this sample encode the same CDR3. The rearrangement joins TRBV9 to TRBJ2-3; possible D gene TRBD1, 5 bases. The germline V gene has CDR1 SGDLS and CDR2 YYNGEE. This CDR3 contains 14 residues. V lost 0 bases and J lost 3, with 8 bases in between. The CDR3 loop reads CASSVEGRTDTQYF. The CDR3 nucleotides read TGTGCCAGCAGCGTAGAGGGGCGAACAGATACGCAGTATTTT. The full variable domain, completed using reference TRBV9 and TRBJ2-3, is DSGVTQTPKHLITATGQRVTLRCSPRSGDLSVYWYQQSLDQGLQFLIQYYNGEERAKGNILERFSAQQFPDLHSELNLSSLELGDSALYFCASSVEGRTDTQYFGPGTRLTVL.

Many counts were recorded for this clone. The chain couples TRBV11-2 to TRBJ1-1, with D possibly TRBD1 on 6 matching bases. Germline V gives CDR1 SGHAT, CDR2 FQNNGV. Trimming took 5 bases from V and 7 from J, leaving 11 bases between them. CDR3 length: 12 residues. The CDR3 protein is CASSEQGSEAFF. CDR3 in DNA: TGTGCCAGCAGCGAACAGGGCAGTGAAGCTTTCTTT.

In this sample, this clone turned up a few times. The chain links TRBV18 to TRBJ1-5, with D possibly TRBD1 on 6 matching bases. The CDR3 has 17 residues. V was cut by 3 bases and J by 3 bases, with 18 bases left in between. Germline lookup yields CDR1 KGHSH and CDR2 LQKENI. CDR3 in DNA: TGTGCCAGCTCACCCCGGGGGGGCCTTTTTAACAATCAGCCCCAGCATTTT. Its translation: CASSPRGGLFNNQPQHF.

As for this clone: Other DNA sequences in the sample encode the same CDR3. The V call is TRBV7-2, the J call TRBJ2-1; tentatively, D is TRBD2 (5 bases). Trimming took 3 bases from V and 0 from J, leaving 9 bases between them. The CDR3 length is 15 residues. Germline V gives CDR1 SGHTA, CDR2 FQGNSA. DNA for the CDR3: TGTGCCAGCAGCTTGGTTGGGAGCTCCTACAATGAGCAGTTCTTC. Translated, it gives CASSLVGSSYNEQFF.

The V and J genes are TRBV7-8 and TRBJ2-1; D is uncertain. There are 17 residues in the CDR3. Deletions cut 5 bases from V and 1 base from J, with 18 bases between. Germline assignment: CDR1 SGHVS and CDR2 FQNEAQ. The DNA for the CDR3 is TGTGCCAGCAGCGTCGTGCAATCCCGGAAATCCTACAATGAGCAGTTCTTC. This gives the protein CASSVVQSRKSYNEQFF. Drawing the rest from reference TRBV7-8 and TRBJ2-1, the complete variable domain is GAGVSQSPRYKVAKRGQDVALRCDPISGHVSLFWYQQALGQGPEFLTYFQNEAQLDKSGLPSDRFFAERPEGSVSTLKIQRTQQEDSAVYLCASSVVQSRKSYNEQFFGPGTRLTVL.

This clone was detected only a few times. This chain links TRBV25-1 with TRBJ2-5; maybe TRBD2 (5 bases). This CDR3 spans 15 amino acids. Germline values: CDR1 MGHDK, CDR2 SYGVNS. V lost 6 bases, J lost 0 bases, and 14 bases lay in between. CDR3 protein: CASRTTREYQETQYF. The CDR3 region has the DNA TGTGCCAGCAGGACGACAAGGGAGTACCAAGAGACCCAGTACTTC.

This clone was observed a few times. This chain connects TRBV10-3 to TRBJ1-5; unclear D gene. With 5 bases removed from V and 4 bases from J, the gap between germline ends came to 9 bases. Germline V gene sequence: CDR1 ENHRY, CDR2 SYGVKD. The CDR3 contains 13 residues. Here the CDR3 DNA reads TGTGCCATCAGTACCCAACAGAATCAGCCCCAGCATTTT. This gives the protein CAISTQQNQPQHF.

This clone was observed a handful of times. The chain joins TRBV5-8 to TRBJ2-7, with 9 nucleotides matching TRBD2. The CDR3 consists of 14 residues. V lost 2 bases, J lost 3 bases, and 3 bases stayed unmatched. Per the germline V gene, CDR1 is SGHTS and CDR2 is YDEGEE. CDR3 coding DNA: TGTGCCAGCAGCTTATCTAGCGGGATCTACGAGCAGTACTTC. It specifies CASSLSSGIYEQYF.

This clone has ten or more counts. The chain carries TRBV11-2 and TRBJ2-3, with D maybe TRBD2 (6 bases). The CDR3 covers 16 residues. CDR1 and CDR2 from the germline V gene are SGHAT and FQNNGV. Trimming left V 5 bases short and J 1 base short, with 16 bases between. The CDR3 DNA is TGTGCCAGCAGCCTTAGTCGATGGGGGGGCACAGATACGCAGTATTTT. This translates into CASSLSRWGGTDTQYF.

Many counts were recorded for this clone. The chain is built from TRBV10-2 and TRBJ2-2, with a weak D call TRBD2 (5 bases). This CDR3 region has 13 residues. The germline V gene has CDR1 WSHSY and CDR2 SAAADI. Deletions cut 6 bases from V and 4 bases from J, with 9 bases between. CDR3 sequence: CASSRGITGELFF. The CDR3 DNA follows: TGCGCCAGCAGCCGAGGGATCACCGGGGAGCTGTTTTTT.

This clone was seen more than once but under ten times. The chain couples TRBV7-9 to TRBJ1-1; D remains ambiguous. The germline gives CDR1 SEHNR, CDR2 FQNEAQ (reference sequence). The CDR3 is 15 residues long. V dropped 1 base and J dropped 5 bases, with 14 bases sitting between them. For the CDR3, the DNA is TGTGCCAGCAGCTTAGGCTCAACGGGAAGGACTGAAGCTTTCTTT. This gives the protein CASSLGSTGRTEAFF.

This clone turned up a few times. V gene TRBV6-5 combines with J gene TRBJ2-3; possibly TRBD2 for D (6 bases). Germline CDR1 is MNHEY and CDR2 is SVGAGI. Trimming removed 0 bases from V and 2 bases from J, with 9 bases in between. This CDR3 region has 15 residues. The CDR3 region is CASSYSGGNTDTQYF. DNA for the CDR3: TGTGCCAGCAGTTACTCTGGCGGGAACACAGATACGCAGTATTTT.

V is TRBV7-8 and J is TRBJ1-5; D unclear. Between the trimmed V and J ends, which lost 2 bases and 9 bases, there was a span of 14 bases. This CDR3 region has 14 residues. Germline V gene lookup returns CDR1 SGHVS and CDR2 FQNEAQ. The CDR3 nucleotides read TGTGCCAGCAGCTTACTTACAGAGGGCCGGCCCCAGCATTTT. Its protein is CASSLLTEGRPQHF.

This clone was seen a handful of times. The same CDR3 also results from other DNA sequences found in this sample. The chain combines TRBV19 with TRBJ1-1; 8 bases agree with TRBD1. With V trimmed by 4 bases and J by 3 bases, 1 base remained unmatched. Germline V gene lookup returns CDR1 LNHDA and CDR2 SQIVND (reference sequence). There are 13 residues in the CDR3. Here the CDR3 reads CASSTDRDTEAFF. The CDR3, as DNA: TGTGCCAGTAGTACGGACAGGGACACTGAAGCTTTCTTT.

Only a few counts were recorded for this clone. This chain connects TRBV7-9 to TRBJ2-1; 12 bases are shared with TRBD2. Germline CDR1 SEHNR, CDR2 FQNEAQ (reference sequence). V lost 0 bases to trimming and J lost 9 bases; unmatched junction nucleotides: 12. This CDR3 is built from 18 residues. The CDR3 reads CASSLAILAGGVFTEQFF. For the CDR3, the DNA is TGTGCCAGCAGCTTAGCCATACTAGCGGGAGGCGTTTTTACTGAGCAGTTCTTC.

The CDR3: CASTRWGSRTKNIQYF. The CDR3 DNA follows: TGTGCCAGTACGAGATGGGGGTCGAGGACCAAAAACATTCAGTACTTC. The V and J genes are TRBV7-6 and TRBJ2-4; D is tentatively TRBD1 or TRBD2 (5 bases each). The CDR3 is made up of 16 amino acids. Germline V CDR1 and CDR2: SGHVS, FNYEAQ. The V end lost 9 bases, the J end lost 2 bases, and 20 bases lay between the germline ends.

J is TRBJ1-2 and V is TRBV15; D is undetermined. From germline, CDR1 is LNHNV and CDR2 YYDKDF (reference sequence). Trimming took off 0 bases at V and 7 bases at J, with 12 bases between the two ends. There are 14 residues in the CDR3. The CDR3: CATSRELGSLGYTF. As DNA, the CDR3 is TGTGCCACCAGCAGAGAGCTGGGTTCGCTTGGCTACACCTTC.

With regard to this clone: At one end the junction does not follow the germline gene, possibly because of a read error. The chain has TRBV28 and TRBJ1-1; D ambiguous. Germline V lookup: CDR1 MDHEN, CDR2 SYDVKM. The CDR3 has 14 residues. The CDR3, as DNA: TGTGCCAGCACTTTAGTTATGGCGAACACTGAAGCTTTCTTT. Its protein is CASTLVMANTEAFF.

DNA for the CDR3: TGCGCCAGCAGCTTGGAGCGTTGGGCGGAGCAGTACTTC. This sequence encodes CASSLERWAEQYF. The chain employs TRBV5-1 and TRBJ2-7; the D is unclear. Germline V gene lookup returns CDR1 SGHRS and CDR2 YFSETQ. This CDR3 region has 13 residues. V lost 0 bases to trimming and J lost 7 bases, with 11 bases between them.

This clone was seen ten or more times. This chain joins TRBV7-2 and TRBJ2-1; 8 bases match TRBD2. The junction had 5 bases not matched to a gene; V was cut back by 4 bases and J by 9 bases. The CDR3 runs 13 residues. Germline CDR1 and CDR2: SGHTA and FQGNSA. The CDR3 DNA sequence: TGTGCCAGCAGCTCACTAGCGGCTCTTGAGCAGTTCTTC. Its translation: CASSSLAALEQFF.

The rearrangement uses TRBV7-2 and TRBJ2-3, with 9 bases lining up with TRBD1. V lost 5 bases to trimming and J lost 4 bases; unmatched junction nucleotides: 10. Germline loops: CDR1 SGHTA, CDR2 FQGNSA. The CDR3 spans 16 residues. The CDR3 sequence is CASSPDRGRVPDTQYF. DNA for the CDR3: TGTGCCAGCAGCCCAGACAGGGGGAGGGTTCCAGATACGCAGTATTTT.

This clone has at least ten counts. V is TRBV5-4 and J is TRBJ2-1; tentative D call: TRBD2 (7 bases). V was pared by 4 bases and J by 10 bases, with 15 bases between. The CDR3 is made up of 13 amino acids. The germline gives CDR1 SGHNT, CDR2 YYREEE (reference sequence). CDR3 region: CASSDRGREEQFF. CDR3 DNA: TGTGCCAGCAGCGATCGGGGGCGGGAGGAGCAGTTCTTC. Together with reference TRBV5-4 and TRBJ2-1, the CDR3 gives the full variable domain: ETGVTQSPTHLIKTRGQQVTLRCSSQSGHNTVSWYQQALGQGPQFIFQYYREEENGRGNFPPRFSGLQFPNYSSELNVNALELDDSALYLCASSDRGREEQFFGPGTRLTVL.

This clone was counted only a few times. The rearrangement joins TRBV5-4 to TRBJ2-6; 9 positions match TRBD1. This CDR3 has 16 amino acids. With V trimmed by 6 bases and J by 4 bases, 8 bases remained unmatched. CDR1 and CDR2 from the germline V gene are SGHNT and YYREEE (reference sequence). CDR3: CASNLQGARGANVLTF. The CDR3 bases are TGTGCCAGCAACTTACAGGGGGCGAGGGGGGCCAACGTCCTGACTTTC.

The gene calls are TRBV20-1 and TRBJ2-7; no definite D call. V lost 6 bases and J 3 bases, leaving 6 bases between the germline ends. This CDR3 is built from 10 residues. CDR1 is DFQATT, CDR2 SNEGSKA, per germline (reference sequence). CDR3 loop: CSAAYYEQYF. The CDR3 nucleotides read TGCAGTGCAGCCTACTACGAGCAGTACTTC.

The CDR3 here is CASSSLLGHIYGYTF. CDR3 bases: TGTGCCAGCAGTTCACTATTAGGGCATATATATGGCTACACCTTC. This rearrangement joins TRBV6-5 to TRBJ1-2; no firm D call. The germline gives CDR1 MNHEY, CDR2 SVGAGI. Trimming took 4 bases from V and 5 from J, leaving 17 bases between them. The length of the CDR3 is 15 residues.

J is TRBJ1-2 and V is TRBV7-9, with a possible D match to TRBD1 (5 bases). Germline CDR1 SEHNR, CDR2 FQNEAQ (reference sequence). The CDR3 runs to 12 residues. Trimming stripped 2 bases from V and 5 bases from J, with 6 bases between. The DNA of the CDR3 is TGTGCCAGCAGCTTACAGGGTTATGGCTACACCTTC. This sequence encodes CASSLQGYGYTF.

This sequence joins TRBV10-3 and TRBJ2-2; TRBD1 matches at 8 bases. The V and J ends lost 10 bases and 4 bases, in that order; junction bases with no gene match: 11. The V gene's germline CDR1 is ENHRY and CDR2 SYGVKD. This CDR3 spans 15 amino acids. Here the CDR3 reads CASRKTGALTGELFF. DNA for the CDR3: TGTGCCAGCAGAAAGACAGGGGCCCTCACCGGGGAGCTGTTTTTT.

This clone appeared a few times. This chain joins TRBV2 and TRBJ2-2, with 8 bases matching TRBD2. The junction had 4 bases not matched to a gene; V was cut back by 5 bases and J by 2 bases. Germline loops: CDR1 SNHLY, CDR2 FYNNEI. CDR3 length equals 15 residues. In nucleotides, the CDR3 is TGTGCCAGCAGTAGGACTAGCCCCAACACCGGGGAGCTGTTTTTT. As protein: CASSRTSPNTGELFF.

This clone was detected a few times. This rearrangement joins TRBV5-1 to TRBJ2-1; D gene uncertain. The CDR3 runs to 13 residues. V lost 0 bases and J 5 bases, leaving 6 bases between the germline ends. Germline assignment: CDR1 SGHRS and CDR2 YFSETQ. In nucleotides, the CDR3 is TGCGCCAGCAGCTTGGTAGACAACAATGAGCAGTTCTTC. The encoded protein is CASSLVDNNEQFF.